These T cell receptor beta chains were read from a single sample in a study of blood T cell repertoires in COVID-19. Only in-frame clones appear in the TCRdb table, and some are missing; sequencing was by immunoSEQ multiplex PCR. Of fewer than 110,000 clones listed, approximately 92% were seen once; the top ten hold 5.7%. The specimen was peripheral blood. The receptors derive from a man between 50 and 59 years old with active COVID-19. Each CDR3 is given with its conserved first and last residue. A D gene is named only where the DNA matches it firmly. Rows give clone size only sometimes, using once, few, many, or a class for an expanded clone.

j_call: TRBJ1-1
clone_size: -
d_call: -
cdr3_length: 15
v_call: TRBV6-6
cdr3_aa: CASSYPYEGNTEAFF
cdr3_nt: TGTGCCAGCAGTTACCCCTACGAGGGCAACACTGAAGCTTTCTTT

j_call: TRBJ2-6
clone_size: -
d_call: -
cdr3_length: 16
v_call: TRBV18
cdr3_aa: CASSPRRDPGANVLTF
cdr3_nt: TGTGCCAGCTCTCCGAGGAGGGATCCTGGGGCCAACGTCCTGACTTTC

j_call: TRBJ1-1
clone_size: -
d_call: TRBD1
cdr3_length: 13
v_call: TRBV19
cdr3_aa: CASSITGASEAFF
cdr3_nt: TGTGCCAGTAGTATTACAGGGGCCAGTGAAGCTTTCTTT

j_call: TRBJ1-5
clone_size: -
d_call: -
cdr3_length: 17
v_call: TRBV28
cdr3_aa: CASSLSQGIRPNQPQHF
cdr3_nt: TGTGCCAGCAGTTTATCTCAGGGGATTCGCCCAAATCAGCCCCAGCATTTT

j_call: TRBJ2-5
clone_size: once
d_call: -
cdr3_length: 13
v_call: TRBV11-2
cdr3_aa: CASSLFQGETQYF
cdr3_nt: TGTGCCAGCAGCTTATTCCAGGGAGAGACCCAGTACTTC

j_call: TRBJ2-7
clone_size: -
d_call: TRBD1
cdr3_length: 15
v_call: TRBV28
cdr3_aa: CASSSTGTGDHEQYF
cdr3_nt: TGTGCCAGCAGTTCTACCGGGACAGGGGACCACGAGCAGTACTTC

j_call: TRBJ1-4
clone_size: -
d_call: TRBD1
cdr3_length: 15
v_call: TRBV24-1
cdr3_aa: CATSDAGTANEKLFF
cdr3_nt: TGTGCCACCAGTGATGCCGGGACAGCTAATGAAAAACTGTTTTTT

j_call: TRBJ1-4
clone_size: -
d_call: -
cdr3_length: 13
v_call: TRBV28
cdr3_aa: CASSLGQREKLFF
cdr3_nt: TGTGCCAGCAGTTTAGGGCAGAGAGAAAAACTGTTTTTT

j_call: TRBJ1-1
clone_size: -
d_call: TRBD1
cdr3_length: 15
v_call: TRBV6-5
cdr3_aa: CASSSGTGGGGEAFF
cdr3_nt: TGTGCCAGCAGTTCCGGGACAGGGGGCGGAGGTGAAGCTTTCTTT

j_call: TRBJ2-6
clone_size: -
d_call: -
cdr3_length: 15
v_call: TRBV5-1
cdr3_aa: CASSLVGAGANVLTF
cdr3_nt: TGCGCCAGCAGCTTGGTAGGGGCTGGGGCCAACGTCCTGACTTTC

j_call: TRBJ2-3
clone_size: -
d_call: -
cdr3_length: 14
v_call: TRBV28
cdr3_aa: CASSLAAGLGPQYF
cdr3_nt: TGTGCCAGCAGTTTAGCCGCGGGCCTAGGGCCGCAGTATTTT

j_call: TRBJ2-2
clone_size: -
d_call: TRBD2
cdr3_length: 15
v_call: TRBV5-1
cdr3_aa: CASWGGVSNTGELFF
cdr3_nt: TGCGCCAGCTGGGGGGGAGTCTCGAACACCGGGGAGCTGTTTTTT

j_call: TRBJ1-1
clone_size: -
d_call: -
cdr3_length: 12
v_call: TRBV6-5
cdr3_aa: CATRDSNTEAFF
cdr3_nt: TGTGCCACCCGGGACTCGAACACTGAAGCTTTCTTT

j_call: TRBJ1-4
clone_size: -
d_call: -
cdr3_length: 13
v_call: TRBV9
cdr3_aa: CASSLRPGRDLFF
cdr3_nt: TGTGCCAGCAGCCTCCGACCGGGCCGGGATCTGTTTTTT

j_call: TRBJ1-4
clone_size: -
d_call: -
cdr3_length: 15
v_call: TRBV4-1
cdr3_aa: CASQEGPGSNEKLFF
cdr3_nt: TGCGCCAGTCAGGAGGGGCCGGGGTCTAATGAAAAACTGTTTTTT

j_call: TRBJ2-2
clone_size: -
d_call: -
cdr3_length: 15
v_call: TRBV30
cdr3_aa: CARSPGLIAPGELFF
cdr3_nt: TGTGCCCGGAGTCCGGGTTTGATTGCCCCCGGGGAGCTGTTTTTT

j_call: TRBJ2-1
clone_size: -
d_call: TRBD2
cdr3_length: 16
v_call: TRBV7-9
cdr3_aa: CASSLHPTSNQNEQFF
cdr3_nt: TGTGCCAGCAGCCTTCACCCGACTAGCAACCAAAATGAGCAGTTCTTC

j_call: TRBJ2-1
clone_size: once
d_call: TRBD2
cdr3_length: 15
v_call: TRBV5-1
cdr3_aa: CASSLELAGAGEQFF
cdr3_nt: TGCGCCAGCAGCTTGGAACTAGCGGGGGCGGGTGAGCAGTTCTTC

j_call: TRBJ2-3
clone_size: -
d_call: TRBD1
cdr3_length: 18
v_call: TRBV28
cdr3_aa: CASNLRRPGTGGTDTQYF
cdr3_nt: TGTGCCAGCAATCTTAGGCGTCCCGGCACAGGGGGCACAGATACGCAGTATTTT

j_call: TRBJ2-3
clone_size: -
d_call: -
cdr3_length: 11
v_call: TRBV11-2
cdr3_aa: CASSPGSTQYF
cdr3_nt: TGTGCCAGCAGCCCCGGTTCCACGCAGTATTTT

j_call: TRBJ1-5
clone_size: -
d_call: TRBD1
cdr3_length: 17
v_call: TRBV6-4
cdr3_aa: CASSESPDRGESQPQHF
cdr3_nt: TGTGCCAGCAGTGAATCCCCAGACAGGGGCGAGAGTCAGCCCCAGCATTTT

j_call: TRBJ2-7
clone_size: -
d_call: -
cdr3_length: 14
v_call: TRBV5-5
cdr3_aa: CASKQNRDSWEQYF
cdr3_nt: TGTGCCAGCAAGCAGAACAGGGATTCATGGGAGCAGTACTTC

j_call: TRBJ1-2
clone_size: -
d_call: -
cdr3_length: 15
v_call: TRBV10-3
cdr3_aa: CAIRNRDSITYGYTF
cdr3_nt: TGTGCCATCAGGAATAGAGACAGCATAACTTATGGCTACACCTTC

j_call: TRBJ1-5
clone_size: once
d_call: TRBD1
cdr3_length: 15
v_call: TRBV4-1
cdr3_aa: CASSQGTGGNQPQHF
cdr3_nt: TGCGCCAGCAGCCAAGGGACAGGGGGTAATCAGCCCCAGCATTTT

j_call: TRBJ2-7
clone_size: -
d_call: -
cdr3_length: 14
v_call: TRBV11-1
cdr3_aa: CASSLDRVTHEQYF
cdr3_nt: TGTGCCAGCAGCTTAGACAGGGTGACCCACGAGCAGTACTTC

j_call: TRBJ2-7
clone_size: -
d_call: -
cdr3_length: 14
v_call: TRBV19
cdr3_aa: CASSISRDTYEQYF
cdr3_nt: TGTGCCAGTAGTATATCTCGGGACACTTACGAGCAGTACTTC

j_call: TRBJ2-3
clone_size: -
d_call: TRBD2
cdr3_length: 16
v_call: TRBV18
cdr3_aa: CASSPGTHGRIDTQYF
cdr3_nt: TGTGCCAGCTCACCTGGTACACACGGGAGGATAGATACGCAGTATTTT

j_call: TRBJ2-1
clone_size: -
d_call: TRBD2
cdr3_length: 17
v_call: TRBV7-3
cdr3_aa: CASSFGLAGVSYNEQFF
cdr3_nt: TGTGCCAGCAGCTTCGGACTAGCGGGAGTCTCCTACAATGAGCAGTTCTTC

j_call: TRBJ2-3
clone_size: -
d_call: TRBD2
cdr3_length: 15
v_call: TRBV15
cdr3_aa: CATSSRTSHTDTQYF
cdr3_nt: TGTGCCACCAGCAGTCGGACTAGCCACACAGATACGCAGTATTTT

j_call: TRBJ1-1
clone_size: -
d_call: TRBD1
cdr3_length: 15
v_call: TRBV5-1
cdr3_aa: CASSIAGQGVTEAFF
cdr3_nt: TGCGCCAGCAGCATTGCGGGACAGGGCGTGACTGAAGCTTTCTTT

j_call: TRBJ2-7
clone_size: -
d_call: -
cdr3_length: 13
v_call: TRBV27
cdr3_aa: CASSQVPSYEQYF
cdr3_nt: TGTGCCAGCAGCCAGGTGCCCTCCTACGAGCAGTACTTC

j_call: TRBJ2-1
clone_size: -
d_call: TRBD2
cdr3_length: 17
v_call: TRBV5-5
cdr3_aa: CASSLAGGASGWNEQFF
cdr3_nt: TGTGCCAGCAGCTTGGCGGGGGGGGCTAGCGGGTGGAATGAGCAGTTCTTC

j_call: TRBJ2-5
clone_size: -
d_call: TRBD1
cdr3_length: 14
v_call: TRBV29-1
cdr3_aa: CSVRGQVLVETQYF
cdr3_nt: TGCAGCGTCCGAGGACAGGTTCTAGTTGAGACCCAGTACTTC

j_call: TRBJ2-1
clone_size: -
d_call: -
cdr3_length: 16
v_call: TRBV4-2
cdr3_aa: CASSQEGGETYNEQFF
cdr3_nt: TGTGCCAGCAGCCAAGAAGGAGGCGAGACCTACAATGAGCAGTTCTTC

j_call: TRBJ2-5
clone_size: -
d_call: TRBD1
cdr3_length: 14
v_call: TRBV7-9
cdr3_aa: CASSWGQGGETQYF
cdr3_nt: TGTGCCAGCAGCTGGGGACAGGGAGGGGAGACCCAGTACTTC

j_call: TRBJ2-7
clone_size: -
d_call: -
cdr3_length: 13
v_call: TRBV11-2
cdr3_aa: CASSPPVTFIQYF
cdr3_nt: TGTGCCAGCAGCCCCCCTGTGACATTCATACAGTACTTC

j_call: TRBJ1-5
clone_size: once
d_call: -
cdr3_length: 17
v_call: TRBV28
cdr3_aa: CASSSFRSGTYYQPQHF
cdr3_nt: TGTGCCAGCAGTTCGTTCCGATCCGGGACATATTATCAGCCCCAGCATTTT

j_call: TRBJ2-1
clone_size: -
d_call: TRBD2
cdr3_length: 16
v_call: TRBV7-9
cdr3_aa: CASIPPGRATLNEQFF
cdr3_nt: TGTGCCAGCATCCCCCCTGGGAGGGCAACTCTCAATGAGCAGTTCTTC

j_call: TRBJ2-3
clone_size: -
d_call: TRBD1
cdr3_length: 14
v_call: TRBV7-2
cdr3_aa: CASSYRQGTDTQYF
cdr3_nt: TGTGCCAGCAGCTACCGACAGGGCACCGATACGCAGTATTTT

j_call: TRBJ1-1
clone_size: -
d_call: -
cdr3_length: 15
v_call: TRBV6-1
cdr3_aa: CASSESGGFYTEAFF
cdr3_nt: TGTGCCAGCAGTGAATCAGGCGGGTTCTACACTGAAGCTTTCTTT

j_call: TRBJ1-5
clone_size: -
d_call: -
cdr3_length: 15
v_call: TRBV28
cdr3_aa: CASSLRHLPNQPQHF
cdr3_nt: TGTGCCAGCAGTTTAAGACACCTCCCTAATCAGCCCCAGCATTTT

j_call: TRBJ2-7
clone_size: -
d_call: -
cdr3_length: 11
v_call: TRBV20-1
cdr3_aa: CSVGTGVEQYF
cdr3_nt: TGCAGTGTGGGGACGGGGGTCGAGCAGTACTTC

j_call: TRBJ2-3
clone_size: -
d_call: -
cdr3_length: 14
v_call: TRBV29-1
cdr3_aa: CSVVSQGSTDTQYF
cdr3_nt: TGCAGCGTTGTGTCGCAGGGAAGCACAGATACGCAGTATTTT

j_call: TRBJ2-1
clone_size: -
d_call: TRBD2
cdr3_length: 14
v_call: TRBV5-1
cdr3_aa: CASSLRLATDEQFF
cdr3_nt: TGCGCCAGCAGCTTGCGACTAGCGACAGATGAGCAGTTCTTC

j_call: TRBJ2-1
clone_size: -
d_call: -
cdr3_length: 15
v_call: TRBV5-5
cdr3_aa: CASSLTSTTYNEQFF
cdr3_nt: TGTGCCAGCAGCCTAACCTCTACCACCTACAATGAGCAGTTCTTC

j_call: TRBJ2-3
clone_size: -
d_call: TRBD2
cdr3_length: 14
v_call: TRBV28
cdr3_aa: CASSLGDYTDTQYF
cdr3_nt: TGTGCCAGCAGTTTGGGGGACTACACAGATACGCAGTATTTT

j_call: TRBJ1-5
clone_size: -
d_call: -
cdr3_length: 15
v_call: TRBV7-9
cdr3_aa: CASSIPGLGVRGQHF
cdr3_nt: TGTGCCAGCAGCATCCCGGGACTGGGGGTAAGAGGCCAGCATTTT

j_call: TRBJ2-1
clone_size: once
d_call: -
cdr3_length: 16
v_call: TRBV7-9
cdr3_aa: CASTTIRGSYYNEQFF
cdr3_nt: TGTGCCAGCACCACAATCCGGGGGAGTTACTACAATGAGCAGTTCTTC

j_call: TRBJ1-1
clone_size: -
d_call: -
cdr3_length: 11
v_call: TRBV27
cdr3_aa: CASSRGTEAFF
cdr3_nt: TGTGCCAGCAGTAGGGGCACTGAAGCTTTCTTT

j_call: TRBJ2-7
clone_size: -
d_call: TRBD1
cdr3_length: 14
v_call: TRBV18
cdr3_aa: CASSPPGQGPEQYF
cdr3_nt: TGTGCCAGCTCACCTCCAGGACAGGGGCCCGAGCAGTACTTC

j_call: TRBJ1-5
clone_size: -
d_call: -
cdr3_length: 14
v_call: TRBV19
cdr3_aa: CASEDLGRNQPQHF
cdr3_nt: TGTGCCAGCGAAGATCTGGGCAGAAATCAGCCCCAGCATTTT

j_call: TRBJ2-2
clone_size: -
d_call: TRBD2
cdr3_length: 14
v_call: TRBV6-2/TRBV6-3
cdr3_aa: CASSLAGNTGELFF
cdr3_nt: TGTGCCAGCAGTCTAGCGGGAAACACCGGGGAGCTGTTTTTT

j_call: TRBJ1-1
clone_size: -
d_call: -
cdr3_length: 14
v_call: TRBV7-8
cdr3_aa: CASSLYSGEPEAFF
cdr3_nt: TGTGCCAGCAGCTTATATTCAGGGGAACCTGAAGCTTTCTTT

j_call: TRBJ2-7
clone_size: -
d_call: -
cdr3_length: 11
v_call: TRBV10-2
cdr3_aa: CASSLGQEQYF
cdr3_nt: TGCGCCAGCAGTCTTGGTCAGGAGCAGTACTTC

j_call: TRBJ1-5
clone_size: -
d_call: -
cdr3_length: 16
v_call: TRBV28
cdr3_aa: CASSLPTGISNQPQHF
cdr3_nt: TGTGCCAGCAGTTTACCGACAGGAATTAGCAATCAGCCCCAGCATTTT

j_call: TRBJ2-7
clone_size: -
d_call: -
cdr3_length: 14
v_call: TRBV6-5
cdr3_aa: CASSYSTKAYEQYF
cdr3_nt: TGTGCCAGCAGTTACTCGACTAAGGCCTACGAGCAGTACTTC